The 2 T cell receptor beta chains listed next were all sequenced from one sample in a study of blood T cell repertoires in COVID-19. Generated by immunoSEQ multiplex PCR, the TCRdb table keeps only in-frame clones and is missing some. The data hold approximately 85,000 clones, with about nine tenths observed a single time. Sequenced input: peripheral blood. These receptors were collected from a man in his fifties with active or convalescent COVID-19.

The chain carries TRBV3-1 (or the pseudogene TRBV3-2) and TRBJ1-3; 7 bases line up with TRBD1. In germline, CDR1 is LGHDT, CDR2 YNNKEL (reference sequence). V was pared by 8 bases and J by 0 bases, with 10 bases of the junction left unmatched. The CDR3 is made up of 16 amino acids. DNA of the CDR3: TGTGCCAGCTGTCCCGGGACAGACTTCTCTGGAAACACCATATATTTT. Amino acids: CASCPGTDFSGNTIYF.

The chain uses TRBV12-3 or TRBV12-4 and TRBJ1-2; perhaps TRBD1 as D (5 bases). V lost 4 bases and J 2 bases, leaving 8 bases between the germline ends. CDR3 length: 13 residues. CDR3 in amino acids: CASSSQENYGYTF. CDR3 in DNA: TGTGCCAGCAGTTCACAGGAAAACTATGGCTACACCTTC.